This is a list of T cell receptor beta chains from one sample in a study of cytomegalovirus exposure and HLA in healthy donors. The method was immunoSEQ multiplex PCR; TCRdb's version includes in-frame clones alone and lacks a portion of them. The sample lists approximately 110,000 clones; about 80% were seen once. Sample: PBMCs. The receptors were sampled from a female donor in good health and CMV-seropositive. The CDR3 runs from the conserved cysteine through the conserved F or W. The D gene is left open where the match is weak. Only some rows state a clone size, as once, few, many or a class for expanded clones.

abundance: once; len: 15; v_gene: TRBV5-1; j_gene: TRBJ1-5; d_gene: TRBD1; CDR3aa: CASSPRTGENRPQHF; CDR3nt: TGCGCCAGCAGCCCACGGACAGGGGAGAATCGGCCCCAGCATTTT
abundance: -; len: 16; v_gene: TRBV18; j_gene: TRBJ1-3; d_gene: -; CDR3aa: CASSPPLGGPGNTIYF; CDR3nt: TGTGCCAGCTCACCACCCTTGGGAGGGCCTGGAAACACCATATATTTT
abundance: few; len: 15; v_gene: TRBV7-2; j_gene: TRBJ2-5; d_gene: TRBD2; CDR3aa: CASSLLAGGQETQYF; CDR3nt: TGTGCCAGCAGCTTACTAGCGGGGGGGCAAGAGACCCAGTACTTC
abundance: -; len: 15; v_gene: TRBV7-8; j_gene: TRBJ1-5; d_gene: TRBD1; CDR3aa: CASSLDDRGNQPQHF; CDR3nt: TGTGCCAGCAGCTTAGATGACAGGGGTAATCAGCCCCAGCATTTT
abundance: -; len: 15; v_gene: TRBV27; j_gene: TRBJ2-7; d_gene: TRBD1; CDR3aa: CASSLRHRGNYEQYF; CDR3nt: TGTGCCAGCAGTTTACGGCACAGGGGAAACTACGAGCAGTACTTC
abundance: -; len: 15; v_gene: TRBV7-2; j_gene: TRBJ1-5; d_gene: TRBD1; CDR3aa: CASSLGGTGNQPQHF; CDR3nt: TGTGCCAGCAGCCTAGGCGGGACAGGGAATCAGCCCCAGCATTTT
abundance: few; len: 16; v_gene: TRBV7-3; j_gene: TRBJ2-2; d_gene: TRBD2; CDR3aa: CASSLTGTSATGELFF; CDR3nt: TGTGCCAGCAGCTTAACCGGGACTAGCGCCACCGGGGAGCTGTTTTTT
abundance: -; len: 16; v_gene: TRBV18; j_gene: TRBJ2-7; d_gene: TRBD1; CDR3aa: CASSRGYRDSSYEQYF; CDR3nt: TGTGCCAGCTCACGGGGGTACCGGGACAGCTCCTACGAGCAGTACTTC
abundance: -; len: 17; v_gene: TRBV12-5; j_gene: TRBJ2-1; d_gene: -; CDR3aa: CASGGLGRRGLEDEQFF; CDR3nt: TGTGCTAGTGGCGGATTAGGGCGCCGGGGTCTAGAGGATGAGCAGTTCTTC
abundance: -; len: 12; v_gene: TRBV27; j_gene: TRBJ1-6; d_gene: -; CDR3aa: CASRPGNSPLHF; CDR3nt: TGTGCCAGCAGGCCCGGGAATTCACCCCTCCACTTT
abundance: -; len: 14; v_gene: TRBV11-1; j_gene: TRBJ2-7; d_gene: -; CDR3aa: CASSLADSRNEQYF; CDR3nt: TGTGCCAGCAGCTTAGCGGACAGTAGGAACGAGCAGTACTTC
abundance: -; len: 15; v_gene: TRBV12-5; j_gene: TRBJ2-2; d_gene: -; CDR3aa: CASGFGDRRGGELFF; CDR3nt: TGTGCTAGTGGTTTCGGGGATAGGCGAGGCGGGGAGCTGTTTTTT
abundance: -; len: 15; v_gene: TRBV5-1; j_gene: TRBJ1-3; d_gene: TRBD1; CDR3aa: CASSRQGSPGNTIYF; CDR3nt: TGCGCCAGCAGCCGACAGGGGTCCCCTGGAAACACCATATATTTT
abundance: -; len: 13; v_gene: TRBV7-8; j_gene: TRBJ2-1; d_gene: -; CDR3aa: CASSLLEYNEQFF; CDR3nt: TGTGCCAGCAGCTTACTTGAGTACAATGAGCAGTTCTTC
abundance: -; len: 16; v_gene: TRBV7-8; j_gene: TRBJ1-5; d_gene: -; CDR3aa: CASSLARGHSNQPQHF; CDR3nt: TGTGCCAGCAGCTTAGCGCGCGGGCATAGCAATCAGCCCCAGCATTTT
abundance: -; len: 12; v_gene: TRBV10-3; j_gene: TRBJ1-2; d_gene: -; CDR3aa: CAISEEGDGYTF; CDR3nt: TGTGCCATCAGTGAAGAGGGGGATGGCTACACCTTC
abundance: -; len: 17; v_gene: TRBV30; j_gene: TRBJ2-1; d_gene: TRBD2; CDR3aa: CAWSAITLAGGYNEQFF; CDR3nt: TGTGCCTGGAGTGCAATTACATTAGCGGGAGGCTACAATGAGCAGTTCTTC
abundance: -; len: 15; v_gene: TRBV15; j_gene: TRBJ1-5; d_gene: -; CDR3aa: CATSREFTGFRPQHF; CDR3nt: TGTGCCACCAGCAGAGAATTTACAGGGTTTCGGCCCCAGCATTTT
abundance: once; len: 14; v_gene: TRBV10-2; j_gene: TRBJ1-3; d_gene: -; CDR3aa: CASTTARPGNTIYF; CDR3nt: TGCGCCAGCACGACAGCCAGGCCTGGAAACACCATATATTTT
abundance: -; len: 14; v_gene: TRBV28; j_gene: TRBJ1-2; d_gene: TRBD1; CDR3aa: CASSLGDRACGYTF; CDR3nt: TGTGCCAGCAGTTTAGGGGACAGGGCCTGTGGCTACACCTTC
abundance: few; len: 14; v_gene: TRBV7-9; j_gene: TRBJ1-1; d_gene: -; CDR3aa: CASSSARQATEAFF; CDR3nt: TGTGCCAGCAGCTCGGCTCGACAGGCCACTGAAGCTTTCTTT
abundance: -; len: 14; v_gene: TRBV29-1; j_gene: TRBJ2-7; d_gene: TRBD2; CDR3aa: CSVITSGGFYEQYF; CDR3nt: TGCAGCGTTATAACTAGCGGGGGGTTCTACGAGCAGTACTTC
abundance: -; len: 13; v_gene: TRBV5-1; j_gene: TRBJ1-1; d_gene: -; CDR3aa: CASDVTGNTEAFF; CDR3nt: TGCGCCAGTGACGTAACAGGGAACACTGAAGCTTTCTTT
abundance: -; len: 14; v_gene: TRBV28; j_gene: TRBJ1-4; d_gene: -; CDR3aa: CASSFWTADCELFF; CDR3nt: TGTGCCAGCAGTTTCTGGACAGCGGACTGTGAACTGTTTTTT
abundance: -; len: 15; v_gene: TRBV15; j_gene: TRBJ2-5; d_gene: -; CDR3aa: CATSRAQGGDVTQYF; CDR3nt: TGTGCCACCAGCAGAGCACAAGGGGGTGATGTGACCCAGTACTTC
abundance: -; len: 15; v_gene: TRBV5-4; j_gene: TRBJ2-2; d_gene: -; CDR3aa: CASSFEGRNTGELFF; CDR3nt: TGTGCCAGCAGCTTCGAGGGAAGAAACACCGGGGAGCTGTTTTTT
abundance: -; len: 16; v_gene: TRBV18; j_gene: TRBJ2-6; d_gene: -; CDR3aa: CASSPSRTAGANVLTF; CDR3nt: TGTGCCAGCTCACCATCACGGACAGCTGGGGCCAACGTCCTGACTTTC
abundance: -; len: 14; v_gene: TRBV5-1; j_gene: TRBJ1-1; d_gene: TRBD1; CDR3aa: CASSFTGGNTEAFF; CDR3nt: TGCGCCAGCAGCTTCACAGGGGGGAACACTGAAGCTTTCTTT
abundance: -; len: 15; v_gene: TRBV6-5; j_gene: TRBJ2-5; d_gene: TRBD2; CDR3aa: CASSLAGADQETQYF; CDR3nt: TGTGCCAGCAGTCTAGCGGGGGCGGACCAAGAGACCCAGTACTTC
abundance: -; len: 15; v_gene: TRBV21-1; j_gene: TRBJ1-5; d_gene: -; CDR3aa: CRTGGGNDSNQPQHF; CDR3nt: TGTCGAACGGGGGGGGGTAATGATAGCAATCAGCCCCAGCATTTT
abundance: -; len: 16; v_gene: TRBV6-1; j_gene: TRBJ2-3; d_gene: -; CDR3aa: CASSVMWGDGSDTQYF; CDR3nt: TGTGCCAGCAGTGTGATGTGGGGGGATGGATCAGATACGCAGTATTTT
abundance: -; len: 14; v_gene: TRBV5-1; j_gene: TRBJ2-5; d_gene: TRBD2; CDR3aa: CASSRTSGAETQYF; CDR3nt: TGCGCCAGCAGCCGTACTAGCGGGGCGGAGACCCAGTACTTC
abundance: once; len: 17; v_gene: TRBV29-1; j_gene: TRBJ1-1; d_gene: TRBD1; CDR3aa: CSVEGRGTGAMNTEAFF; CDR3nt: TGCAGCGTTGAAGGGCGCGGTACAGGGGCTATGAACACTGAAGCTTTCTTT
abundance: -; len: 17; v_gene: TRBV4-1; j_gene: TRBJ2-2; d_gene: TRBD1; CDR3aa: CASSDHARTGIYGELFF; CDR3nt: TGCGCCAGCAGCGACCACGCCCGGACAGGGATTTACGGGGAGCTGTTTTTT
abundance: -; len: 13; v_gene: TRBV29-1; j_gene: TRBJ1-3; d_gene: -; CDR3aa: CSFRDIYGNTIYF; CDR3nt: TGCAGCTTTAGGGACATTTACGGAAACACCATATATTTT
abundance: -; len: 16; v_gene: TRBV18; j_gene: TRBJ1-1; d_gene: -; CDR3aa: CASSSPIQVAGTEAFF; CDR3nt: TGTGCCAGCTCATCCCCGATCCAGGTGGCTGGCACTGAAGCTTTCTTT
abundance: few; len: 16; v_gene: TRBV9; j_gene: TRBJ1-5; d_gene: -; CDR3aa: CASSVSGPGLGQPQHF; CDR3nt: TGTGCCAGCAGCGTATCGGGCCCAGGGCTGGGTCAGCCCCAGCATTTT
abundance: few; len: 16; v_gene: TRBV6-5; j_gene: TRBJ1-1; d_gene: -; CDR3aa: CASSSLTQGTTTEAFF; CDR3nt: TGTGCCAGCAGTTCCCTGACCCAAGGGACTACCACTGAAGCTTTCTTT
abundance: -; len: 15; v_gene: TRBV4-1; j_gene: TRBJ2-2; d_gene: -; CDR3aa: CASSHSHTQTGELFF; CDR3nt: TGCGCCAGCAGCCACTCGCATACGCAGACCGGGGAGCTGTTTTTT
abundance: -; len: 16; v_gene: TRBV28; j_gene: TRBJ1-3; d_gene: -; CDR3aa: CASSLRGMSSGNTIYF; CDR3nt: TGTGCCAGCAGTTTACGGGGGATGAGCTCTGGAAACACCATATATTTT
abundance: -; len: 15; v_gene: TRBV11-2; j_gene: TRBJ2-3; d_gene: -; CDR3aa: CASSFRQGLGDTQYF; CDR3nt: TGTGCCAGCAGCTTTCGACAGGGACTGGGGGATACGCAGTATTTT
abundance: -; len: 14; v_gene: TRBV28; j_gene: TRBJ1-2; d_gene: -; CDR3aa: CASSFWQANYGYTF; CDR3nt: TGTGCCAGCAGTTTTTGGCAGGCTAACTATGGCTACACCTTC
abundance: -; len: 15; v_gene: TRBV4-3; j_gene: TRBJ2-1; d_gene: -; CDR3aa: CASARKGVRDNEQFF; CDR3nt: TGCGCCAGCGCCCGGAAGGGGGTCAGGGACAATGAGCAGTTCTTC
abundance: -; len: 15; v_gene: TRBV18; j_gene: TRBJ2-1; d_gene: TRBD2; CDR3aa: CASSPRLAGVGEQFF; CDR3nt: TGTGCCAGCTCACCACGGCTAGCGGGGGTAGGTGAGCAGTTCTTC
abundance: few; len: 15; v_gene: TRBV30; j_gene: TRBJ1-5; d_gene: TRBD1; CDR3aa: CAWARQGLFNQPQHF; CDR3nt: TGTGCCTGGGCCCGACAGGGCCTCTTTAATCAGCCCCAGCATTTT
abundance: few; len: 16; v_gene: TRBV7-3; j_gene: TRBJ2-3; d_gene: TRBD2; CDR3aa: CASSLMASGRTDTQYF; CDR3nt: TGTGCCAGCAGCTTAATGGCTAGCGGGAGGACAGATACGCAGTATTTT
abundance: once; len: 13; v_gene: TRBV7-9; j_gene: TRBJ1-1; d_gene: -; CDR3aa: CASSPVGGTEAFF; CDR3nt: TGTGCCAGCAGCCCGGTGGGGGGGACTGAAGCTTTCTTT
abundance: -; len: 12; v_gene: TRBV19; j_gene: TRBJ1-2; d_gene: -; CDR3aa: CASRPEGYGYTF; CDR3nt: TGTGCCAGCAGGCCCGAGGGCTATGGCTACACCTTC
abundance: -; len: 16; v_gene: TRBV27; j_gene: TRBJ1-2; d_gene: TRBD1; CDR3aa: CASSLRFRTGVSGYTF; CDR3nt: TGTGCCAGCAGTTTACGGTTTAGGACAGGGGTTTCCGGCTACACCTTC